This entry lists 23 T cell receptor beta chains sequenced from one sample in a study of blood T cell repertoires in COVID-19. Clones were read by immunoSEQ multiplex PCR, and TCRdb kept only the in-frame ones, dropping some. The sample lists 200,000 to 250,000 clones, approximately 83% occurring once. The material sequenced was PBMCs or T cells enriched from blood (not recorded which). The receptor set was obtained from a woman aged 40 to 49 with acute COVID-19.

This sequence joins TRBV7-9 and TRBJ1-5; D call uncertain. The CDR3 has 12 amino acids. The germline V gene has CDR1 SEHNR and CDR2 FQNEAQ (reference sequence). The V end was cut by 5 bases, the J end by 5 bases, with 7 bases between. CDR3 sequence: CASSITDQPQHF. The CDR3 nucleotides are TGTGCCAGCAGCATAACAGATCAGCCCCAGCATTTT.

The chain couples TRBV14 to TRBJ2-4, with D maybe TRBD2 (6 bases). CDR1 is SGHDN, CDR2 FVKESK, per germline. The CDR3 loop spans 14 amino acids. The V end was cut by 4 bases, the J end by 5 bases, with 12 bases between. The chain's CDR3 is CASSLRGGQNIQYF. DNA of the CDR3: TGTGCCAGCAGCCTACGGGGAGGTCAAAACATTCAGTACTTC.

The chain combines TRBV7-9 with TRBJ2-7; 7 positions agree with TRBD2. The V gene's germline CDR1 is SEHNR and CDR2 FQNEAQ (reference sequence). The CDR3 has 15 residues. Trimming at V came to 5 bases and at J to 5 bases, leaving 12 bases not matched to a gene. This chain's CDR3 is CASSADWEAGNEQYF. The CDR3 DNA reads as TGTGCCAGCAGCGCCGACTGGGAAGCGGGAAACGAGCAGTACTTC.

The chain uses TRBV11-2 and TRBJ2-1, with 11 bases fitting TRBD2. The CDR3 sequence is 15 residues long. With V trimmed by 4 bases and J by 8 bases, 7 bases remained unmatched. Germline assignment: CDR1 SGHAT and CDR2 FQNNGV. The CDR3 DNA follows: TGTGCCAGCAGCTACACTAGCGGGAGCCTCGATGAGCAGTTCTTC. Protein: CASSYTSGSLDEQFF. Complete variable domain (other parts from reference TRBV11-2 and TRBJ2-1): EAGVAQSPRYKIIEKRQSVAFWCNPISGHATLYWYQQILGQGPKLLIQFQNNGVVDDSQLPKDRFSAERLKGVDSTLKIQPAKLEDSAVYLCASSYTSGSLDEQFFGPGTRLTVL.

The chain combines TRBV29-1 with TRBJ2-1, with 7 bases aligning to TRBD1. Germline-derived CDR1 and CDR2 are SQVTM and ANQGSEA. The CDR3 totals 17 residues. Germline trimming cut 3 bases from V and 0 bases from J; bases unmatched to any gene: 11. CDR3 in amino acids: CSVEGRGQLSSYNEQFF. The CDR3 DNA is TGCAGCGTTGAGGGTCGGGGACAGCTAAGCTCCTACAATGAGCAGTTCTTC.

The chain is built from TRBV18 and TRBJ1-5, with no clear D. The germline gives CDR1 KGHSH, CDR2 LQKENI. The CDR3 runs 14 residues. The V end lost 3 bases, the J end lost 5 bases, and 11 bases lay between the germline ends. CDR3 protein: CASSPSGEYQPQHF. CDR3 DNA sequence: TGTGCCAGCTCACCTTCGGGAGAATATCAGCCCCAGCATTTT.

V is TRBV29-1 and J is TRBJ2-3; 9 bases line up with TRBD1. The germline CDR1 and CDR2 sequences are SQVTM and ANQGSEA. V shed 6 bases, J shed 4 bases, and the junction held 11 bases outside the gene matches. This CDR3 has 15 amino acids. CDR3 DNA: TGCAGCGTCCCGGGGAGGACAGGGGCCTCAGATACGCAGTATTTT. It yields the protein CSVPGRTGASDTQYF.

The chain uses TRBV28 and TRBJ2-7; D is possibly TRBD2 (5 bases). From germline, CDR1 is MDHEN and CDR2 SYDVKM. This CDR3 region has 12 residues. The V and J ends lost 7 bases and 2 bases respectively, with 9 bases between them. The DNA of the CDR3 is TGTGCCAGCACCCGGGGAACCTACGAGCAGTACTTC. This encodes CASTRGTYEQYF.

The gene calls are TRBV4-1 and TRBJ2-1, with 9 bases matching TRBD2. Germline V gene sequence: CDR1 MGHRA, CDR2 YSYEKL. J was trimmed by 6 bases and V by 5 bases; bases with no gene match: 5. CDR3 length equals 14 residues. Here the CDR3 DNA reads TGCGCCAGCAGCATGGTGACTAGCGGCAATGAGCAGTTCTTC. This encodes CASSMVTSGNEQFF.

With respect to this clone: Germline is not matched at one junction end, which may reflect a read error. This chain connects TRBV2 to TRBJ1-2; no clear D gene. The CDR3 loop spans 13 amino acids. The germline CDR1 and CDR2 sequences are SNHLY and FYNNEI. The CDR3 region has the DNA TGTGCCAGCAAGAAGACCCTCTCTTTCGATGAGGCCTTC. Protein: CASKKTLSFDEAF.

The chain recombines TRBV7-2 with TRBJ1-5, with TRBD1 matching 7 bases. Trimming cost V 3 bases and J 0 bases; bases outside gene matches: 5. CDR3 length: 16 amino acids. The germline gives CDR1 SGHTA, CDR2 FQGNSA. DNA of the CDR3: TGTGCCAGCAGCTTCCGGACAGGTTATAGCAATCAGCCCCAGCATTTT. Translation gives CASSFRTGYSNQPQHF.

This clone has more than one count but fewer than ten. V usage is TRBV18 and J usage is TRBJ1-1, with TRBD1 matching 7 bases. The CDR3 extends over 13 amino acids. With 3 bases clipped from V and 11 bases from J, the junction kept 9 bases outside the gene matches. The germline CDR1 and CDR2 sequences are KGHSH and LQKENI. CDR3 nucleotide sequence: TGTGCCAGCTCACCGATCCAGGGGGTCGAGGCTTTCTTT. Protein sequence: CASSPIQGVEAFF.

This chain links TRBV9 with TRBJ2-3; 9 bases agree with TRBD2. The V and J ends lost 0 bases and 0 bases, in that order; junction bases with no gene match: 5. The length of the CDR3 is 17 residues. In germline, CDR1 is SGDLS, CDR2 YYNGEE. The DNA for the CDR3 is TGTGCCAGCAGCGTAGAGGGGACTAGCAAAAGCACAGATACGCAGTATTTT. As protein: CASSVEGTSKSTDTQYF.

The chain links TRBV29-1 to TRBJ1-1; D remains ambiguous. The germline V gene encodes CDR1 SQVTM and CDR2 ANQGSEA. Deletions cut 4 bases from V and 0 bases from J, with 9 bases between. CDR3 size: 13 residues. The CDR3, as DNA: TGCAGCGTTGGATCTAACCTGAACACTGAAGCTTTCTTT. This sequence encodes CSVGSNLNTEAFF. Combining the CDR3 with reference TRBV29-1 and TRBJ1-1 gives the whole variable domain SAVISQKPSRDICQRGTSLTIQCQVDSQVTMMFWYRQQPGQSLTLIATANQGSEATYESGFVIDKFPISRPNLTFSTLTVSNMSPEDSSIYLCSVGSNLNTEAFFGQGTRLTVV.

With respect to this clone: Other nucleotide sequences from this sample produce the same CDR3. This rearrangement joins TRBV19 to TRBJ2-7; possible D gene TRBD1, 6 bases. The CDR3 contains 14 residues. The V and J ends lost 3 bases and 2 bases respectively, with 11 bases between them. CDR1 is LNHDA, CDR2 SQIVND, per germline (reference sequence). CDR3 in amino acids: CASSIGTGPYEQYF. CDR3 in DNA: TGTGCCAGTAGTATCGGAACAGGGCCCTACGAGCAGTACTTC.

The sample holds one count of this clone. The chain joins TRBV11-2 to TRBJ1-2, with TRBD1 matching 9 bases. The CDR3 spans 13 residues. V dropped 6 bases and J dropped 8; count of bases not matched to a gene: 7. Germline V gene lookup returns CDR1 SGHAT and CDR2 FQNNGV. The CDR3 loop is CASSLTGGNGYTF. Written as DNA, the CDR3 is TGTGCCAGCAGTCTGACAGGGGGGAACGGCTACACCTTC.

The CDR3 nucleotides are TGTGCCAGCAGCTCAGAGGGACTAGCGGGAAGTTCCTACAATGAGCAGTTCTTC. Its translation is CASSSEGLAGSSYNEQFF. The rearrangement uses TRBV7-9 and TRBJ2-1, with 13 bases matching TRBD2. The CDR3 runs 18 residues. The V and J ends lost 4 bases and 1 base, in that order; junction bases with no gene match: 7. CDR1 and CDR2 from the germline V gene are SEHNR and FQNEAQ (reference sequence).

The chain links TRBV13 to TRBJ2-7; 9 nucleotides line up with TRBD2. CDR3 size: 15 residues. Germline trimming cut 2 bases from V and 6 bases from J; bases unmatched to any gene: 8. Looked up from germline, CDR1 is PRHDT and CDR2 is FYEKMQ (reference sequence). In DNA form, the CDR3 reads TGTGCCAGCAGCTTATTTTCTAGCGGGAATAGCGAGCAGTACTTC. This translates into CASSLFSSGNSEQYF.

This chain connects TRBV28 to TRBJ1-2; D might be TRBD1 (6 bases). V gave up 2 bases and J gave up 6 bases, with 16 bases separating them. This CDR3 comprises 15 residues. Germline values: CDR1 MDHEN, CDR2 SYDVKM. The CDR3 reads CASSLGPGGADGYTF. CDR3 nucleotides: TGTGCCAGCAGTTTAGGCCCCGGGGGGGCGGATGGCTACACCTTC.

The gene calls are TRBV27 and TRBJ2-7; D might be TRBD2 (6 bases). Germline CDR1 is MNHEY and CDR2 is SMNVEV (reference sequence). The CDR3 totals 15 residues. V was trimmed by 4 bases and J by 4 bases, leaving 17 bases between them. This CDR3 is CASSYGVKGTYEQYF. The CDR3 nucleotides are TGTGCCAGCAGTTATGGGGTGAAAGGGACTTACGAGCAGTACTTC.

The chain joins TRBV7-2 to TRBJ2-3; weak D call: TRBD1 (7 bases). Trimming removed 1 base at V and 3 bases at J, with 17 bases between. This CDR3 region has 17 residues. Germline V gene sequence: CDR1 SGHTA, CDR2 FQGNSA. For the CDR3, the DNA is TGTGCCAGCAGCTTAGTCCTGGGAGGCAGGGGGACAGATACGCAGTATTTT. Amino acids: CASSLVLGGRGTDTQYF.

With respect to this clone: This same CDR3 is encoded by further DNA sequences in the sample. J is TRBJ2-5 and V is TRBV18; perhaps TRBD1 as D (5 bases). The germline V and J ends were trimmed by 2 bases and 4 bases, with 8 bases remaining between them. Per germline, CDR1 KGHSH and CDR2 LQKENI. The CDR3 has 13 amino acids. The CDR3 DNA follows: TGTGCCAGCTCACCAGGGCAGGGAGAGACCCAGTACTTC. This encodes CASSPGQGETQYF.

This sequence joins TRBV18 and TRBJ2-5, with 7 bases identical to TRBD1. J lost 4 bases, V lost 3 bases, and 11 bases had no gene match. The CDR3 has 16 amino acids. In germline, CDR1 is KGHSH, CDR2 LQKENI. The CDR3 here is CASSPRRDRDGETQYF. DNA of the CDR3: TGTGCCAGCTCACCCCGGAGAGACAGGGATGGAGAGACCCAGTACTTC.